Reported below is one T cell receptor beta chain. These data belong to a study of blood T cell repertoires in COVID-19. In the authors' workflow: For nucleated cells, counts were estimated from reference gene primer amplification. Data came from immunoSEQ multiplex PCR; TCRdb stores just in-frame clones and leaves some out. That table supplies the V and J calls and clone size; D and trimming were determined from the DNA. Of more than 140,000 clones listed, 84% are singletons. The V end lost 5 bases, the J end lost 7 bases, and 12 bases lay between the germline ends. This CDR3 contains 14 residues. Germline assignment: CDR1 MNHEY and CDR2 SVGEGT.

Sequenced input: peripheral blood. The clonotype was recovered from a woman aged 50 to 65 in a cohort sampled during active or convalescent COVID-19. The chain combines TRBV6-2 or TRBV6-3 with TRBJ1-6; D is ambiguous. CDR3 bases: TGTGCCAGCAGTCTCCCGCGGGGAAATTCACCCCTCCACTTT. It codes for CASSLPRGNSPLHF.